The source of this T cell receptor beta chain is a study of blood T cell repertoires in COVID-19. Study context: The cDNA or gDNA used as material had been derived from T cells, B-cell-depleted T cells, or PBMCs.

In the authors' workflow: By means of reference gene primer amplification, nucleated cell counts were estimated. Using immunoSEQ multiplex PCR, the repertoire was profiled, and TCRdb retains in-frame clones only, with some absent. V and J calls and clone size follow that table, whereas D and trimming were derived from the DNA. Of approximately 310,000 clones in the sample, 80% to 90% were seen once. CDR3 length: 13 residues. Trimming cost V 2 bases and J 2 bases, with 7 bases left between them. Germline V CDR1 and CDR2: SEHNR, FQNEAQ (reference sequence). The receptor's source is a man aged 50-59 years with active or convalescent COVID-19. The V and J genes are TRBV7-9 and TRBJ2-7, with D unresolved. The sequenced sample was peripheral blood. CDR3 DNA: TGTGCCAGCAGCTTACCCCAGACCTACGAGCAGTACTTC. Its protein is CASSLPQTYEQYF.